The clone carrying this T cell receptor beta chain has ten or more counts. Its antigen is still unknown. This sample's RNA came from whole unsorted tissue. This entry belongs to a study of tumor and adjacent non-tumor tissue in lung cancer. About the research overall: Each sample yielded some 4 million productive TCRbeta reads on average. Study conclusions and caveats: Shorter survival was associated with higher TCR diversity in tumors. Tumor repertoires had a smaller top 100 clone share than normal lung. Compared with tumor, normal lung showed significantly lower TCR diversity.

Germline values: CDR1 DFQATT, CDR2 SNEGSKA (reference sequence). The V and J ends lost 3 bases and 4 bases respectively, with 8 bases between them. There are 12 residues in the CDR3. The library came from three nested PCR rounds adapted from ARM-PCR protocols. In TCRdb, the multiplex PCR reads were re-called with MiXCR into one record per CDR3 protein. The repertoire holds over 130,000 distinct CDR3 sequences, with approximately 66% as singletons. The specimen sequenced was lung tumor tissue. This receptor was identified in a man aged 60 to 75 with small cell lung cancer. The chain uses TRBV20-1 and TRBJ2-3; a possible D gene is TRBD2 (5 bases). CDR3 sequence (DNA): TGCAGTGCTAGTGGTAGCGCAGATACGCAGTATTTT. It translates to CSASGSADTQYF.